A selection of T cell receptor beta chains follows, all from one sample in a study of cytomegalovirus exposure and HLA in healthy donors. Produced via immunoSEQ multiplex PCR; TCRdb's table is partial and in-frame only. The sample includes approximately 160,000 clones, approximately 80% of them seen just once. The specimen sequenced was PBMCs. The receptors were sampled from a man aged 18 to 29 in good health and CMV-seronegative. CDR3s include the opening cysteine and the closing phenylalanine or tryptophan. The order of the fields is D gene, clone size, J gene, V gene, CDR3 DNA, CDR3 protein. D genes are given only for firm matches. Clone size is given for some rows only: seen once, a few or many times, or a class if the clone is expanded.

>.|.|TRBJ2-2|TRBV11-1
TGTGCCAGCAGCCCCGAGGGGGCAGGGGAGGCCGGGGAGCTGTTTTTT
CASSPEGAGEAGELFF
>.|.|TRBJ2-7|TRBV15
TGTGCCACCAGCCAGGGGCAGGGGTCTCCGTACGAGCAGTACTTC
CATSQGQGSPYEQYF
>TRBD1|.|TRBJ1-1|TRBV7-2
TGTGCCAGCAGCTACGTCGGGACAGGGGGCTCGACTGAAGCTTTCTTT
CASSYVGTGGSTEAFF
>.|.|TRBJ2-3|TRBV5-6
TGTGCCAGCAGCTTGGATTCCGGGAGTCGCCTCACAGATACGCAGTATTTT
CASSLDSGSRLTDTQYF
>TRBD2|.|TRBJ2-2|TRBV5-1
TGCGCCAGCAGCTCGGGGACTATCAACACCGGGGAGCTGTTTTTT
CASSSGTINTGELFF
>TRBD1|.|TRBJ1-5|TRBV6-1
TGTGCCAGCAAGCCTGGGACAGGGAATTATCAGCCCCAGCATTTT
CASKPGTGNYQPQHF
>.|.|TRBJ2-1|TRBV7-9
TGTGCCAGCAGCTCAATAGCGGAGTTATACAATGAGCAGTTCTTC
CASSSIAELYNEQFF
>.|.|TRBJ2-1|TRBV10-1
TGCGCCAGCAACCCGGGTCTCGGGAATGAGCAGTTCTTC
CASNPGLGNEQFF
>TRBD1|.|TRBJ1-5|TRBV5-1
TGCGCCAGCAGCCCGACAGGGGTCCGGGGTCAGCCCCAGCATTTT
CASSPTGVRGQPQHF
>.|.|TRBJ1-2|TRBV4-1
TGCGCCAGCAGCCAAGTACTCAGGGACTCCTATGGCTACACCTTC
CASSQVLRDSYGYTF
>TRBD1|.|TRBJ2-7|TRBV10-3
TGTGCCATCAGTGAGTTAGGACAGGGGGCTCTCCCGAATAACTACGAGCAGTACTTC
CAISELGQGALPNNYEQYF
>TRBD2|.|TRBJ2-2|TRBV4-1
TGCGCCAGCAGCCCCACCCCGACTAGCGGGGGGGCCGGGGAGCTGTTTTTT
CASSPTPTSGGAGELFF
>TRBD1|.|TRBJ1-6|TRBV2
TGTGCCAGCACCGAAGGGCAGGGGGCTTCTCCTAGGAATTCACCCCTCCACTTT
CASTEGQGASPRNSPLHF
>TRBD2|.|TRBJ2-1|TRBV9
TGTGCCAGCAGCCCGAGTGGGACTAGCCCTTTTGAGCAGTTCTTC
CASSPSGTSPFEQFF
>TRBD1|.|TRBJ1-5|TRBV19
TGTGCCAGTAGTATAGGGACAGGGCGGTCGCGGCAGCCCCAGCATTTT
CASSIGTGRSRQPQHF
>.|.|TRBJ2-7|TRBV11-2
TGTGCCAGCAGCTTATCCGGGGGGCCCACCTACGAGCAGTACTTC
CASSLSGGPTYEQYF
>.|.|TRBJ1-4|TRBV15
TGTGCCACCAGCAGAGAGCTCGGGGAAGAAAAACTGTTTTTT
CATSRELGEEKLFF
>.|once|TRBJ2-7|TRBV6-1
TGTGCCAGCAGTGGGGCTTACGAGCAGTACTTC
CASSGAYEQYF
>.|once|TRBJ2-7|TRBV7-6
TGTGCCAGCAGCTTAGTCGGCCCCTCGGGACATGTCTCCTACGAGCAGTACTTC
CASSLVGPSGHVSYEQYF
>.|.|TRBJ1-2|TRBV11-3
TGTGCCAGCAGCTTACAGCAGGGTTTCGAGGACACCTTC
CASSLQQGFEDTF
>TRBD1|few|TRBJ2-7|TRBV5-8
TGTGCCAGCAGCCGGGACAGATACGAGCAGTACTTC
CASSRDRYEQYF
>TRBD2|.|TRBJ2-2|TRBV9
TGTGCCAGCAGCGTAGCGGGACTAGCGGGAGTGATCGGGGAGCTGTTTTTT
CASSVAGLAGVIGELFF
>TRBD2|.|TRBJ2-1|TRBV2
TGCGCCAGCAGTGCAGCAGCGGGGGGCAACATAGAGCAGTTCTTC
CASSAAAGGNIEQFF
>.|.|TRBJ1-1|TRBV11-2
TGTGCCAGCAAATTAGTCGGAGGCCGCATTAACACTGAAGCTTTCTTT
CASKLVGGRINTEAFF
>.|once|TRBJ1-1|TRBV27
TGTGCCAGCAGTTTATCGAGGGGGAGCACTGAAGCTTTCTTT
CASSLSRGSTEAFF
>.|few|TRBJ1-1|TRBV29-1
TGCAGCTGTGAGGTCAGGGCCGGTGAAGCTTTCTTT
CSCEVRAGEAFF
>.|.|TRBJ2-7|TRBV10-2
TGCGCCAGCAGTGAGTCCGGCTACGAGCAGTACTTC
CASSESGYEQYF
>.|.|TRBJ1-1|TRBV7-3
TGTGCCAGCAGCCCAGAGAGGGGGACTGAAGCTTTCTTT
CASSPERGTEAFF
>TRBD1|.|TRBJ2-7|TRBV7-9
TGTGCCAGCAGCTTAGTGGACAGGGTAAAGTCCTACGAGCAGTACTTC
CASSLVDRVKSYEQYF
>TRBD2|.|TRBJ2-1|TRBV28
TGTGCCAGCAGTTGGGCTAGCGGACACAATGAGCAGTTCTTC
CASSWASGHNEQFF
>TRBD1|.|TRBJ1-5|TRBV18
TGTGCCAGCTCACCACCCCCGGGACAGGGGCGACAGCCCCAGCATTTT
CASSPPPGQGRQPQHF
>.|.|TRBJ1-4|TRBV4-1
TGCGCCAGCAGCCAAGGAACCGATTTTTTAGTAGAAAAACTGTTTTTT
CASSQGTDFLVEKLFF
>.|.|TRBJ2-7|TRBV4-1
TGCGCCAGCAGCCAAGATTTTGCAGACTACTCCTACGAGCAGTACTTC
CASSQDFADYSYEQYF
>.|.|TRBJ2-3|TRBV9
TGTGCCAGCAGCGTAACGCTAGCGTCTAGCACAGATACGCAGTATTTT
CASSVTLASSTDTQYF
>.|.|TRBJ2-4|TRBV7-2
TGTGCCAGCAGCCTTCGCGGAAACATTCAGTACTTC
CASSLRGNIQYF
>.|.|TRBJ2-3|TRBV7-8
TGTGCCAGCAGCTTAGCCCCAACAGGAACAGATACGCAGTATTTT
CASSLAPTGTDTQYF
>.|.|TRBJ1-5|TRBV19
TGTGCCAGTAGTCGAGGACAGAACAATCAGCCCCAGCATTTT
CASSRGQNNQPQHF
>.|.|TRBJ2-7|TRBV5-1
TGCGCCAGCAGCGGGGGGGCTTACGAGCAGTACTTC
CASSGGAYEQYF
>.|.|TRBJ1-2|TRBV11-2
TGTGCCAGCAGAAAGACAGTAAGCAAGTCTACTAACTATGGCTACACCTTC
CASRKTVSKSTNYGYTF
>TRBD1|.|TRBJ1-2|TRBV6-1
TGTGCCAGCAGTGTACACAGGGGCGGCTACACCTTC
CASSVHRGGYTF
>TRBD2|once|TRBJ2-2|TRBV7-9
TGTGCCAGCAGCTGGGCTAGCGGGAGGGGCACCGGGGAGCTGTTTTTT
CASSWASGRGTGELFF
>TRBD1|.|TRBJ1-1|TRBV18
TGTGCCAGCTCACCCAGGGGGCTCAACACTGAAGCTTTCTTT
CASSPRGLNTEAFF
>.|.|TRBJ2-7|TRBV6-5
TGTGCCAGCAGTTACAGTAGCGGACCATTCTACGAGCAGTACTTC
CASSYSSGPFYEQYF
>TRBD2|.|TRBJ2-7|TRBV27
TGTGCCAGCAGTTGGACTAGCGGTTACGAGCAGTACTTC
CASSWTSGYEQYF
>TRBD1|.|TRBJ2-6|TRBV5-8
TGTGCCAGCAGGTGGGGACAGAACTCTGGGGCCAACGTCCTGACTTTC
CASRWGQNSGANVLTF
>.|.|TRBJ2-5|TRBV6-1
TGTGCCAGCAGTGAAGCCCCCAGGGGCCCTTGGGAGACCCAGTACTTC
CASSEAPRGPWETQYF
>.|.|TRBJ1-3|TRBV9
TGTGCCAGCAGCCCCCTCGGTGGGGCTGCCATATATTTT
CASSPLGGAAIYF
>.|.|TRBJ2-3|TRBV7-4
TGTGCCAGCAGCCTTCTGTCAGATACGCAGTATTTT
CASSLLSDTQYF
>.|.|TRBJ2-7|TRBV18
TGTGCCAGCGGAGAAGAGCAGTACTTC
CASGEEQYF
>.|.|TRBJ1-1|TRBV11-3
TGTGCCAGCAGCTTAGATGGGGGCAGTACTGAAGCTTTCTTT
CASSLDGGSTEAFF
>.|.|TRBJ2-2|TRBV5-1
TGCGCCAGCAGCTTGGAAGGGCGAGCGGCCGGGGAGCTGTTTTTT
CASSLEGRAAGELFF
>TRBD1|.|TRBJ2-1|TRBV14
TGTGCCAGCAGCCAAGATAGGACAGGGGGCCCTTTTTCCTACAATGAGCAGTTCTTC
CASSQDRTGGPFSYNEQFF
>.|.|TRBJ2-1|TRBV19
TGTGCCAGTAGTTTGCTAGCGAGTTCCTACAATGAGCAGTTCTTC
CASSLLASSYNEQFF
>.|once|TRBJ1-5|TRBV28
TGTGCCAGCAGCAAACGTGTGGGGGGGGTGCTTGGACAGCCCCAGCATTTT
CASSKRVGGVLGQPQHF
>.|.|TRBJ2-7|TRBV19
TGTGCCAGTAGTGCCCAAGCAGGGTACGAGCAGTACTTC
CASSAQAGYEQYF